This T cell receptor (beta chain) stems from a study of monozygotic twins with inflammatory bowel disease. Regarding this clonotype: Its antigen remains unknown.

Study findings and constraints: Since immunosuppressive treatments differed, patient repertoires may have gained added variability. Among IBD patients, TCRbeta diversity (inverse Simpson) was lower than in healthy co-twins.

For every donor, one blood sample of less than 3 ml was drawn. UMIs that included a 6-nucleotide sample barcode were added by template switching, which took place during cDNA synthesis. From its re-call of the 5' RACE reads, TCRdb lists each CDR3 protein once, without DNA. This repertoire comprises around 380,000 distinct CDR3 sequences; its ten largest clones make up 2% to 2.5%. CDR3 length: 14 residues. Germline V CDR1 and CDR2: SGHTA, FQGTGA. Sequences were obtained from blood. The sequence came from a human donor with ulcerative colitis or Crohn's disease, or a healthy co-twin of an affected twin (not recorded which). V and J are TRBV7-3 and TRBJ2-1. CDR3: CASSSRASINEQFF.